The 21 T cell receptor beta chains below were found in one sample sequenced in a study of cytomegalovirus exposure and HLA in healthy donors. Sequencing used immunoSEQ multiplex PCR; TCRdb keeps in-frame clones, though not all of them. Found here are approximately 98,000 clones, 95% of them singletons; the top ten hold 0.67%. Material: PBMCs. The origin of the receptors is a woman younger than 30 in good health and CMV-seronegative.

The genes are TRBV5-6 and TRBJ1-1; D remains ambiguous. This CDR3 has 13 amino acids. V lost 4 bases, J lost 6 bases, and 13 bases lay in between. Germline CDR1 is SGHDT and CDR2 is YYEEEE. In DNA form, the CDR3 reads TGTGCCAGCAGCGGACTCTATACGTCTGAAGCTTTCTTT. It specifies CASSGLYTSEAFF.

The V gene is TRBV18, the J gene TRBJ1-1; no definite D call. Deletions cut 4 bases from V and 1 base from J, with 7 bases between. The germline V gene has CDR1 KGHSH and CDR2 LQKENI. This CDR3 has 13 residues. DNA for the CDR3: TGTGCCAGCTCACACACAGAGAACACTGAAGCTTTCTTT. Translated, it gives CASSHTENTEAFF.

V is TRBV19 and J is TRBJ1-6; 8 bases fit TRBD1. Germline V gene data show CDR1 as LNHDA and CDR2 as SQIVND (reference sequence). The V segment lost 7 bases and the J segment 6 bases; nucleotides outside the gene matches: 5. The CDR3 extends over 14 amino acids. The CDR3 loop is CASTATGVNSPLHF. CDR3 nucleotides: TGTGCCAGTACCGCGACAGGGGTTAATTCACCCCTCCACTTT. Looking up the rest from reference TRBV19 and TRBJ1-6 gives the full variable domain: DGGITQSPKYLFRKEGQNVTLSCEQNLNHDAMYWYRQDPGQGLRLIYYSQIVNDFQKGDIAEGYSVSREKKESFPLTVTSAQKNPTAFYLCASTATGVNSPLHFGNGTRLTVT.

This clone was counted only a few times. This chain uses TRBV2 with TRBJ2-1; 7 bases fit TRBD2. V lost 8 bases to trimming and J lost 0 bases; unmatched junction nucleotides: 10. The V gene's germline CDR1 is SNHLY and CDR2 FYNNEI. This CDR3 is built from 16 residues. The CDR3 reads CASVRRRGDSYNEQFF. In DNA form, the CDR3 reads TGTGCCAGCGTCCGACGTCGGGGGGACTCCTACAATGAGCAGTTCTTC.

CDR3 loop: CASSGQGDSPLHF. The DNA of the CDR3 is TGTGCCAGCAGTGGCCAGGGGGATTCACCCCTCCACTTT. V and J are TRBV6-1 and TRBJ1-6; 7 nucleotides agree with TRBD1. Per the germline V gene, CDR1 is MNHNS and CDR2 is SASEGT. The CDR3 is made up of 13 amino acids. V gave up 4 bases and J gave up 8 bases; unmatched junction bases: 2.

The chain combines TRBV28 with TRBJ1-1, with D uncertain. Trimming took off 8 bases at V and 4 bases at J, with 8 bases between the two ends. The CDR3 totals 11 residues. Per germline, CDR1 MDHEN and CDR2 SYDVKM. CDR3 region: CASEGGTEAFF. CDR3 nucleotide sequence: TGTGCCAGCGAGGGCGGCACTGAAGCTTTCTTT.

The chain joins TRBV12-5 to TRBJ1-2; TRBD1 might be the D (5 bases). V lost 3 bases, J lost 8 bases, and 10 bases lay in between. CDR3 length: 12 amino acids. Germline CDR1 reads LGHNT; CDR2 reads FRNRAP. The chain's CDR3 is CASGLLAGGYTF. CDR3 DNA: TGTGCTAGTGGTTTATTAGCAGGGGGCTACACCTTC.

The chain links TRBV19 to TRBJ1-1; the D gene is possibly TRBD1 (6 bases). Germline CDR1 LNHDA, CDR2 SQIVND (reference sequence). There are 12 residues in the CDR3. V was cut by 10 bases and J by 5 bases, with 14 bases left in between. CDR3 loop: CATVTGKTEAFF. CDR3 DNA: TGTGCCACTGTAACAGGGAAGACTGAAGCTTTCTTT.

V and J are TRBV18 and TRBJ1-6, with TRBD1 matching over 8 bases. CDR1 is KGHSH, CDR2 LQKENI, per germline. The V segment lost 3 bases and the J segment 5 bases; nucleotides outside the gene matches: 15. The CDR3 has 19 amino acids. The CDR3 DNA is TGTGCCAGCTCACCCTCCGGGACAGGAATTGAACGACATAATTCACCCCTCCACTTT. It is translated as CASSPSGTGIERHNSPLHF.

V and J are TRBV27 and TRBJ2-7, with D perhaps matching TRBD1 (6 bases). The V gene lost 6 bases and the J gene lost 2 bases, with 14 bases spanning the gap. The germline gives CDR1 MNHEY, CDR2 SMNVEV (reference sequence). The CDR3 length is 14 residues. The CDR3 sequence: CASSRDIWTYEQYF. The DNA of the CDR3 is TGTGCCAGCAGCAGGGACATTTGGACCTACGAGCAGTACTTC.

J is TRBJ2-1 and V is TRBV7-8, with a weak D call TRBD1 (5 bases). Germline loops: CDR1 SGHVS, CDR2 FQNEAQ. The CDR3 is 12 amino acids. Trimming took 5 bases from V and 10 from J, leaving 12 bases between them. CDR3: CASSSDSMEQFF. In DNA form, the CDR3 reads TGTGCCAGCAGCAGCGACAGTATGGAGCAGTTCTTC. Full variable domain (outside the CDR3, taken from reference TRBV7-8 and TRBJ2-1): GAGVSQSPRYKVAKRGQDVALRCDPISGHVSLFWYQQALGQGPEFLTYFQNEAQLDKSGLPSDRFFAERPEGSVSTLKIQRTQQEDSAVYLCASSSDSMEQFFGPGTRLTVL.

The CDR3 DNA follows: TGTGCCAGCAGCTTGGTAGAGACAGGGGCCGCCTTCTTT. Translated: CASSLVETGAAFF. This chain uses TRBV7-9 with TRBJ1-1; TRBD1 matches 8 bases. Trimming took 3 bases from V and 14 from J; bases not matched to a gene: 11. The CDR3 is 13 residues long. CDR1 is SEHNR, CDR2 FQNEAQ, per germline (reference sequence).

The rearrangement links TRBV6-6 to TRBJ1-1; D is ambiguous. Germline lookup yields CDR1 MNHNY and CDR2 SVGAGI (reference sequence). The V and J ends lost 3 bases and 1 base respectively, with 6 bases between them. The CDR3 length is 13 residues. CDR3 DNA: TGTGCCAGCAGTTATGAGGGGAACACTGAAGCTTTCTTT. Protein product: CASSYEGNTEAFF.

V and J are TRBV7-2 and TRBJ2-1; 9 bases map to TRBD1. J was trimmed by 2 bases and V by 1 base; bases with no gene match: 9. This CDR3 region has 18 residues. Germline CDR1 reads SGHTA; CDR2 reads FQGNSA. CDR3 sequence: CASSLGWDREYPYNEQFF. CDR3 DNA sequence: TGTGCCAGCAGCTTAGGCTGGGACAGGGAATATCCCTACAATGAGCAGTTCTTC.

The genes are TRBV10-3 and TRBJ1-5, with D possibly being TRBD1 (6 bases). From germline, CDR1 is ENHRY and CDR2 SYGVKD. This CDR3 is 16 amino acids long. V was pared by 4 bases and J by 7 bases, with 20 bases between. CDR3 sequence (DNA): TGTGCCATCAGTGTCGGGGGCAGGGAGGGCGGGCAGCCCCAGCATTTT. Translation: CAISVGGREGGQPQHF.

CDR3 nucleotide sequence: TGTGCCAGTAGTAAGGGACAGGGGCGAGGCGATAATGAAAAACTGTTTTTT. This gives the protein CASSKGQGRGDNEKLFF. The chain combines TRBV19 with TRBJ1-4; 10 bases fit TRBD1. J lost 4 bases, V lost 4 bases, and 9 bases had no gene match. The CDR3 is made up of 17 amino acids. The germline CDR1 and CDR2 sequences are LNHDA and SQIVND (reference sequence). Full variable domain (rest looked up from reference TRBV19 and TRBJ1-4): DGGITQSPKYLFRKEGQNVTLSCEQNLNHDAMYWYRQDPGQGLRLIYYSQIVNDFQKGDIAEGYSVSREKKESFPLTVTSAQKNPTAFYLCASSKGQGRGDNEKLFFGSGTQLSVL.

This clone appeared a single time. The CDR3 spells CASSQARITGELFF. Here the CDR3 DNA reads TGTGCCAGCAGCCAAGCGAGGATCACCGGGGAGCTGTTTTTT. The chain recombines TRBV7-2 with TRBJ2-2; D gene uncertain. The CDR3 runs to 14 residues. Trimming cost V 5 bases and J 4 bases, with 11 bases left between them. The germline V gene has CDR1 SGHTA and CDR2 FQGNSA.

The chain is built from TRBV4-2 and TRBJ2-3; weak D call: TRBD2 (5 bases). Between the trimmed V and J ends, which lost 0 bases and 6 bases, there was a span of 16 bases. The CDR3 is 16 residues long. Germline CDR1 and CDR2: LGHNA and YNFKEQ. The CDR3 coding sequence is TGTGCCAGCAGCCAAGAGCCAGCGGCAATAGGGGATACGCAGTATTTT. It is translated as CASSQEPAAIGDTQYF.

This chain's CDR3 is CASSLSGLGEQFF. The CDR3 DNA follows: TGTGCCAGCAGCTTAAGTGGTCTGGGCGAGCAGTTCTTC. The chain combines TRBV7-9 with TRBJ2-1; D unresolved. Germline CDR1 SEHNR, CDR2 FQNEAQ (reference sequence). The CDR3 totals 13 residues. The V end was cut by 2 bases, the J end by 10 bases, with 12 bases between. Supplemented by reference TRBV7-9 and TRBJ2-1, the full variable domain reads DTGVSQNPRHKITKRGQNVTFRCDPISEHNRLYWYRQTLGQGPEFLTYFQNEAQLEKSRLLSDRFSAERPKGSFSTLEIQRTEQGDSAMYLCASSLSGLGEQFFGPGTRLTVL.

The CDR3 DNA is TGTGCCAGCAGAAGGACTAGCGGGGTCGATGAGCAGTTCTTC. It translates to CASRRTSGVDEQFF. This chain connects TRBV6-6 to TRBJ2-1; TRBD2 agrees at 12 bases. Germline values: CDR1 MNHNY, CDR2 SVGAGI (reference sequence). V trimming: 6 bases; J trimming: 8 bases; junction bases outside the gene matches: 5. The CDR3 spans 14 residues.

This clone was detected ten times or more. J is TRBJ2-1 and V is TRBV19; maybe TRBD2 (6 bases). Germline V gives CDR1 LNHDA, CDR2 SQIVND (reference sequence). The CDR3 has 16 amino acids. Trimming removed 1 base at V and 0 bases at J, with 10 bases between. CDR3 region: CASSIAAGSSYNEQFF. The CDR3 DNA sequence: TGTGCCAGTAGTATAGCGGCGGGGAGCTCCTACAATGAGCAGTTCTTC. The complete variable domain, with remaining parts taken from reference TRBV19 and TRBJ2-1, reads DGGITQSPKYLFRKEGQNVTLSCEQNLNHDAMYWYRQDPGQGLRLIYYSQIVNDFQKGDIAEGYSVSREKKESFPLTVTSAQKNPTAFYLCASSIAAGSSYNEQFFGPGTRLTVL.